Below, 17 T cell receptor beta chains from the same sample are listed, as sequenced in a study of PD-1 blockade in classical Hodgkin lymphoma. Every patient was affected by relapse after autologous stem cell transplantation, while exposure to brentuximab vedotin was not uniform. The repertoire was sequenced with immunoSEQ multiplex PCR; TCRdb's copy has only in-frame clones and lacks some. The data show 60,000 to 65,000 clones, approximately 90% seen once. The input for sequencing was peripheral blood mononuclear cells (PBMCs), taken at baseline. These receptors all come from a human donor with classical Hodgkin lymphoma.

The chain has TRBV29-1 and TRBJ1-5, with 8 nucleotides matching TRBD1. Germline V CDR1 and CDR2: SQVTM, ANQGSEA. CDR3 length: 15 residues. Trimming removed 4 bases from V and 4 bases from J; junction bases left unmatched: 9. CDR3 sequence reads: CSVATGTGTNQPQHF. CDR3 nucleotides: TGCAGCGTTGCAACCGGGACAGGCACTAATCAGCCCCAGCATTTT.

The chain uses TRBV7-2 and TRBJ1-4, with 7 nucleotides matching TRBD1. The germline CDR1 and CDR2 sequences are SGHTA and FQGNSA. The CDR3 has 15 amino acids. V shed 3 bases, J shed 7 bases, and the junction held 8 bases outside the gene matches. This chain's CDR3 is CASSLRQGGGEKLFF. The CDR3 region has the DNA TGTGCCAGCAGCTTGCGACAGGGTGGCGGTGAAAAACTGTTTTTT. Drawing the rest from reference TRBV7-2 and TRBJ1-4, the complete variable domain is GAGVSQSPSNKVTEKGKDVELRCDPISGHTALYWYRQSLGQGLEFLIYFQGNSAPDKSGLPSDRFSAERTGGSVSTLTIQRTQQEDSAVYLCASSLRQGGGEKLFFGSGTQLSVL.

This clone has a single count. At one boundary the junction diverges from the germline segment, which might be a read error. This CDR3 is CSVEDRGTYEQYF. In DNA form, the CDR3 reads TGCAGCGTGGAAGACAGGGGAACCTACGAGCAGTACTTC. J is TRBJ2-7 and V is TRBV29-1; 8 bases map to TRBD1. Germline CDR1 and CDR2: SQVTM and ANQGSEA. This CDR3 is built from 13 residues.

The V call is TRBV28, the J call TRBJ1-1; no firm D call. Per the germline V gene, CDR1 is MDHEN and CDR2 is SYDVKM. This CDR3 comprises 14 residues. The ends were cut back, 7 bases at V and 13 bases at J, with 25 bases in the middle. CDR3 loop: CASTGQNPAGEDFF. The CDR3 bases are TGTGCCAGCACGGGTCAGAACCCCGCAGGAGAGGATTTCTTT. Drawing the rest from reference TRBV28 and TRBJ1-1, the complete variable domain is DVKVTQSSRYLVKRTGEKVFLECVQDMDHENMFWYRQDPGLGLRLIYFSYDVKMKEKGDIPEGYSVSREKKERFSLILESASTNQTSMYLCASTGQNPAGEDFFGQGTRLTVV.

The rearrangement links TRBV7-8 to TRBJ1-4; a possible D gene is TRBD1 (5 bases). CDR1 and CDR2 from the germline V gene are SGHVS and FQNEAQ. Trimming removed 1 base at V and 4 bases at J, with 10 bases between. The CDR3 contains 15 residues. The CDR3 sequence is CASSLERGGNEKLFF. The CDR3 DNA is TGTGCCAGCAGCTTAGAGCGCGGGGGTAATGAAAAACTGTTTTTT.

In DNA form, the CDR3 reads TGCGCCAGCAGCTTGGGACAGGGGAATGAAAAACTGTTTTTT. It yields the protein CASSLGQGNEKLFF. J is TRBJ1-4 and V is TRBV5-1; 8 bases match TRBD1. The germline V gene has CDR1 SGHRS and CDR2 YFSETQ. The V gene end was trimmed by 0 bases and the J gene end by 5 bases; junction bases not matched to a gene: 0. The CDR3 has 14 residues.

This chain links TRBV28 with TRBJ2-1, with D tentatively TRBD2 (5 bases). The V gene's germline CDR1 is MDHEN and CDR2 SYDVKM. The CDR3 has 14 amino acids. V lost 2 bases and J 8 bases, leaving 13 bases between the germline ends. Here the CDR3 DNA reads TGTGCCAGCAGTTTACTAGCCAAGATCGATGAGCAGTTCTTC. As protein: CASSLLAKIDEQFF.

The CDR3 bases are TGCGCCAGCAGCCCGACCAACAATGAGCAGTTCTTC. Translated: CASSPTNNEQFF. The chain employs TRBV4-3 and TRBJ2-1; D is unresolved. Trimming removed 4 bases at V and 5 bases at J, with 6 bases between. This CDR3 spans 12 amino acids. The germline V gene has CDR1 LGHNA and CDR2 YSLEER.

The chain couples TRBV7-4 to TRBJ1-6; possible D gene TRBD1, 5 bases. The CDR3 runs 14 residues. The germline V gene has CDR1 SGHVT and CDR2 SQSDAQ. Trimming shortened V by 11 bases and J by 6 bases, and 17 bases separated the two germline ends. In DNA, the CDR3 is TGTGCCGCTCGAGGGGACTGGATTAATTCACCCCTCCACTTT. As protein: CAARGDWINSPLHF.

The chain uses TRBV19 and TRBJ1-2; weak D call: TRBD1 (5 bases). The CDR3 runs 11 residues. Trimming stripped 8 bases from V and 8 bases from J, with 12 bases between. Germline V gives CDR1 LNHDA, CDR2 SQIVND (reference sequence). The CDR3 loop reads CASVWGEGYTF. In DNA, the CDR3 is TGTGCCAGTGTTTGGGGCGAGGGCTACACCTTC.

The chain couples TRBV30 to TRBJ1-1, with D uncertain. Germline-derived CDR1 and CDR2 are GTSNPN and SVGIG (reference sequence). There are 12 residues in the CDR3. Trimming left V 3 bases short and J 1 base short, with 6 bases between. The CDR3 region is CAWSFRNTEAFF. CDR3 nucleotide sequence: TGTGCCTGGAGCTTTAGGAACACTGAAGCTTTCTTT.

The chain employs TRBV11-2 and TRBJ2-5; the D gene is possibly TRBD2 (5 bases). Trimming removed 5 bases at V and 5 bases at J, with 15 bases between. The CDR3 contains 14 residues. Germline V lookup: CDR1 SGHAT, CDR2 FQNNGV. The DNA for the CDR3 is TGTGCCAGCAGCACACCCGCCCGCGGGGAGACCCAGTACTTC. Encoded protein: CASSTPARGETQYF.

The V and J genes are TRBV15 and TRBJ2-3; D not certain. CDR3 length: 14 amino acids. CDR1 is LNHNV and CDR2 is YYDKDF in the germline V gene (reference sequence). Trimming stripped 0 bases from V and 6 bases from J, with 10 bases between. CDR3 nucleotides: TGTGCCACCAGCAGAGATGACCCGTGGGATACGCAGTATTTT. Its translation: CATSRDDPWDTQYF.

This clone occurred once. The chain has TRBV18 and TRBJ1-2; D gene uncertain. This CDR3 is built from 15 residues. V was pared by 3 bases and J by 0 bases, with 11 bases between. Germline CDR1 reads KGHSH; CDR2 reads LQKENI. In DNA, the CDR3 is TGTGCCAGCTCACCTGAAGTAGGGACTAACTATGGCTACACCTTC. Translating it yields CASSPEVGTNYGYTF.

This clone appeared once. V is TRBV28 and J is TRBJ1-6; weak D call: TRBD1 (5 bases). This CDR3 comprises 14 residues. Trimming took 3 bases from V and 9 from J, leaving 12 bases between them. The germline gives CDR1 MDHEN, CDR2 SYDVKM. The CDR3 region is CASSFQGIGSPLHF. In nucleotides, the CDR3 is TGTGCCAGCAGTTTCCAGGGAATCGGTTCACCCCTCCACTTT. Variable domain in full (rest from reference TRBV28 and TRBJ1-6): DVKVTQSSRYLVKRTGEKVFLECVQDMDHENMFWYRQDPGLGLRLIYFSYDVKMKEKGDIPEGYSVSREKKERFSLILESASTNQTSMYLCASSFQGIGSPLHFGNGTRLTVT.

J is TRBJ2-5 and V is TRBV11-3; D is unresolved. Deletions cut 8 bases from V and 1 base from J, with 17 bases between. The CDR3 is 15 residues long. Germline values: CDR1 SGHNT, CDR2 YENEEA. For the CDR3, the DNA is TGTGCCAGCTCCAACGGGCTGGGGTCCCAAGAGACCCAGTACTTC. Its translation is CASSNGLGSQETQYF.

The table lists this clone with a count of one. V usage is TRBV30 and J usage is TRBJ2-2; tentative D call: TRBD2 (6 bases). The CDR3 is made up of 13 amino acids. Deletions cut 3 bases from V and 4 bases from J, with 9 bases between. CDR1 is GTSNPN, CDR2 SVGIG, per germline (reference sequence). The CDR3 DNA reads TGTGCCTGGAGCGGCGGGACCACCGGGGAGCTGTTTTTT. The encoded protein is CAWSGGTTGELFF.